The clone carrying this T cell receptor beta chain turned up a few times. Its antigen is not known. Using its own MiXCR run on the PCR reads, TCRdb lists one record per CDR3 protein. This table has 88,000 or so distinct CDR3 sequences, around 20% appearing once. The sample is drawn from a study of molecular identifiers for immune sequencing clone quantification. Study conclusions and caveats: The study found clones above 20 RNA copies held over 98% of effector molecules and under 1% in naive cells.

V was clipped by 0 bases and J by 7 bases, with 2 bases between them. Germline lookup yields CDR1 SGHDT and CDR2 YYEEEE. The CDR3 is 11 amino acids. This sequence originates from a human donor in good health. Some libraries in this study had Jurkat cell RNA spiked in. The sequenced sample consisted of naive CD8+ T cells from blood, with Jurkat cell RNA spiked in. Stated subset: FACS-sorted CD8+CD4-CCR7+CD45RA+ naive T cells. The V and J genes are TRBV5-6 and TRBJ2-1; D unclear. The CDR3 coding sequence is TGTGCCAGCAGCTTGGCTAATGAGCAGTTCTTC. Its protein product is CASSLANEQFF.